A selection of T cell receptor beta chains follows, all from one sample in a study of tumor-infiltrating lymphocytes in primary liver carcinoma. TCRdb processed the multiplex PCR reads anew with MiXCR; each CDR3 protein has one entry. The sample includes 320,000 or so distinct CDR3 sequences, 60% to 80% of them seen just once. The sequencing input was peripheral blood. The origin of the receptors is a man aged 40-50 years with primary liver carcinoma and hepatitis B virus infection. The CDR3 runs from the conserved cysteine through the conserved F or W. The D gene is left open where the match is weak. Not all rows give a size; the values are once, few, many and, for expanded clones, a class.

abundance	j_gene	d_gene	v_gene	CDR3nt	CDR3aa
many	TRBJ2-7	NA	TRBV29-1	TGCAGCGTTGCGAAGGAGGGACAGACGTACTTC	CSVAKEGQTYF
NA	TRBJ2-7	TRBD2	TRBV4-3	TGCGCCAGCAGCCAAGATCCTAGCGGGGCCTACAAGCAGTACTTC	CASSQDPSGAYKQYF
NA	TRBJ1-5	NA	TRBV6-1	TGTGCCAGCGAAGTGGGCGGTCAGCCCCAGCATTTT	CASEVGGQPQHF
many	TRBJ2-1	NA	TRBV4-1	TGCGCCAGCAGCCAAAGAGTCGGGTCGTACAATGAGCAGTTCTTC	CASSQRVGSYNEQFF
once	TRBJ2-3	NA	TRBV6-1	TGTGCCAGCAGGGTATATAGGACGGTTAGCACAGATACGCAGTATTTT	CASRVYRTVSTDTQYF
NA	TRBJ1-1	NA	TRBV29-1	TGCAGCGTTGCTCGGGGAAGGGCTGAAGCTTTATTT	CSVARGRAEALF
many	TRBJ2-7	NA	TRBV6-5	TGTGCCAGCAGCCTTACGATCGGTAGCGCCGAGCAGTACTTC	CASSLTIGSAEQYF
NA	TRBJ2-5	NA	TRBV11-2	TGTGCCAGCAGCTTAGATTACCTCTACCAAGAGACCCAGTACTTC	CASSLDYLYQETQYF
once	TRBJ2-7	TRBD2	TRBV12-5	TGTGCTAGTGGCCTTCAATCTAGCGGGAGAGGCGAGGGCTCCTACGGGCAGTACTTC	CASGLQSSGRGEGSYGQYF
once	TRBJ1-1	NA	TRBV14	TGTGCCAGCGGAGGGACGAACACTGAAGCTTTCTTT	CASGGTNTEAFF
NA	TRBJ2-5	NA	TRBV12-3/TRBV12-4	TGTGCCAGCAGGGGTGGCTCGGAGACCCAGTACTTC	CASRGGSETQYF
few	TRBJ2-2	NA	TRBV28	TGTGCCAGCAGTTTATTCGGCGGGGAGCTGTTTTTT	CASSLFGGELFF
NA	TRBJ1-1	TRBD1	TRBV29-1	TGCAACGTTGGGGTTGGAGGGGGCCTGACTGAAGCTTTCTTT	CNVGVGGGLTEAFF
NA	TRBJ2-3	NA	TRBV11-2	TGTGCCAGCAGCCGACTCGGCGGTAACACGGATACGCGGTATTTT	CASSRLGGNTDTRYF
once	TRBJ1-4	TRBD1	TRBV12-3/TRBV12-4	TGTGCCAGCTCAAAGGCGGGGACAGGGTACGAAAAACTGTTTTTC	CASSKAGTGYEKLFF
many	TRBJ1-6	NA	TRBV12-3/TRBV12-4	TGTGCCAGCAGTTTAGTTGCAGGGCCCACCCAAAATTCACCCCTCCACTTT	CASSLVAGPTQNSPLHF
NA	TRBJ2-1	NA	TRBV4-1	TGCGCCAGCACCTTATCCCTAGCGAGGTACAATGAGCAGTTCTTC	CASTLSLARYNEQFF
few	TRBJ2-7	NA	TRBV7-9	TGTGCCAGCAGCCCCCAATGGGGAGGGGGCGCCTCCTACGAGCAGTACTTC	CASSPQWGGGASYEQYF
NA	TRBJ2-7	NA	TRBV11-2	TGTACCAACAGCGCAACCCTCACCTACGAGCAGTACTTC	CTNSATLTYEQYF
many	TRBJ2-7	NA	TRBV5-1	TGCGCCAGCAGCTTGGCGCCGGAGTACGAGCAGTACTTC	CASSLAPEYEQYF
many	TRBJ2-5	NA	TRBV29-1	TGCAGCGTAGACCGGGACCAGAAGACCCAGTACTTC	CSVDRDQKTQYF
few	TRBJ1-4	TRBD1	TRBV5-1	TGCGCCAGCTCCCCGCGACAGGGCGAAAATGAAAAACTGTTTTTT	CASSPRQGENEKLFF
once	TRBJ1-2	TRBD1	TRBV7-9	TGTGCCAGCAGCTCCGGACAGGTGTTTGGCCACACCTTC	CASSSGQVFGHTF
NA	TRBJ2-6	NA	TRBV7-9	TGTGCCTCGGGGGTTGCTGGGGCCAACGTCCTGACTTTC	CASGVAGANVLTF
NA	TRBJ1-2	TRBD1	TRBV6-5	TGTGCCAGCAGCCTGGGACAGCATAACTATGGCTACACCTTC	CASSLGQHNYGYTF
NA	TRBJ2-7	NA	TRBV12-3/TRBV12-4	TGTGCCAGCAGTTTAGCGGGGGGCGAGCAGTACTTC	CASSLAGGEQYF
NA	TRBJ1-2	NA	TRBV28	TGTGCCACACAGCATAACTATGGCTACACCTTC	CATQHNYGYTF
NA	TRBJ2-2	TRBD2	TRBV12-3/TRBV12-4	TGTGCCAACAAAGTTCATGGGGCGGGAGCCGAGGAGCTGTTTTTT	CANKVHGAGAEELFF
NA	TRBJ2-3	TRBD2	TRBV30	TGTGCCTGGAGTAAAACTAGCGGCTCTAGCATAGATACGCAGTATTTT	CAWSKTSGSSIDTQYF
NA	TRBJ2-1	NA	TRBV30	TGTGCCTGGAGTCGGGGGTCCTGGGATGAGCAGTTCTTC	CAWSRGSWDEQFF
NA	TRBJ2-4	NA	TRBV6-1	TGTGCCAGCAGTGGAGATCCTACAAGAGAAACCAAAAACATTCAGTACTTC	CASSGDPTRETKNIQYF
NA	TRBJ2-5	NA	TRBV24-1	TGTGCCACCAGTGATCCGGGCCGTCAAGAGACCCAGTACTTC	CATSDPGRQETQYF
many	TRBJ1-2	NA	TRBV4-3	TGCGCCAGCAGCCAAGGATCGGGTGCGAGCTACACCTTC	CASSQGSGASYTF
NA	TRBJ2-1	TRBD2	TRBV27	TGTGCCAGCAGCTCTCGACTAGCGGGAGGGCGGAATGAGCAGTTCTTC	CASSSRLAGGRNEQFF
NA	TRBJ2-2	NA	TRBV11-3	TGTGCCAGCAGCATAGATGCCCAGAACACCGGAGAGCTGTTTTTT	CASSIDAQNTGELFF
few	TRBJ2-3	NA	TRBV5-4	TGTGCCAGCAGCTTGGTCGGGACCCCGAGAGGCGCGCAGTATTTT	CASSLVGTPRGAQYF
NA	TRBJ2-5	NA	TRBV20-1	TGCAGTGCTAGACTCCAGGAGGGGAGGACCCAGTACTTC	CSARLQEGRTQYF
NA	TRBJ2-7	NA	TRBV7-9	TGTGCCAGCAGCTTAGTGGCGGGGACAGCACGAAACTCCTACGAGCAGTACTTC	CASSLVAGTARNSYEQYF
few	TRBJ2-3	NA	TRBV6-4	TGTGCCAGCAGCCGGGAGTTCTTCGGGGGAGGAATAGATACGCAGTATTTT	CASSREFFGGGIDTQYF
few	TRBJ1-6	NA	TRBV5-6	TGTGCCAGCAGCGCCGGAGGGGGTAGGGCCCTCCACTTT	CASSAGGGRALHF
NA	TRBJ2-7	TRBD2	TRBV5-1	TGCGCCAGCAGCCACCTGACTAGCGGGAGCAGGCACGAGCGGTACTTC	CASSHLTSGSRHERYF